This TCR beta chain was captured in a study of blood T cells in healthy people across ages. Germline V gene data show CDR1 as SQVTM and CDR2 as ANQGSEA. Trimming took off 5 bases at V and 0 bases at J, with 7 bases between the two ends. The CDR3 contains 12 residues. For the second PCR, which ran for about 6 to 12 cycles, a sample-barcoded 5' primer and a J-beta primer mix were used. TCRdb analysed the 5' RACE reads with MiXCR anew, one entry per CDR3 protein. Altogether roughly 1,300,000 distinct CDR3 sequences are present, approximately 59% being singletons, with the ten largest covering 5.5% to 8%.

J is TRBJ1-1 and V is TRBV29-1; D not certain. Sequencing was performed on blood. The clonotype originates from a man younger than 35 in good health. CDR3 loop: CSVFRLNTEAFF. CDR3 nucleotide sequence: TGCAGCGTTTTTAGGTTGAACACTGAAGCTTTCTTT.